The clone carrying this TCR beta chain turned up a few times. Its antigen is still unknown. These data come from a study of response to subunit inactivated influenza vaccine. Findings and caveats of the study: Each seasonal influenza vaccination, the authors suggested, recruits few new T cells.

This CDR3 contains 15 residues. CDR1 is LNHDA and CDR2 is SQIVND in the germline V gene (reference sequence). J lost 6 bases, V lost 4 bases, and 6 bases had no gene match. TCRdb ran MiXCR on the RT-PCR reads and lists one entry per CDR3 protein. The profile shows roughly 700,000 distinct CDR3 sequences, over 11% of them singletons. The input for sequencing was PBMCs from blood, taken approximately 15 days before vaccination. The chain is built from TRBV19 and TRBJ2-1, with 10 positions matching TRBD1. The clonotype was recovered from a man aged 45-65 years who received an inactivated influenza vaccine. Here the CDR3 reads CASSTRQGAPNEQFF. DNA of the CDR3: TGTGCCAGTAGTACCCGACAGGGGGCGCCCAATGAGCAGTTCTTC.